The T cell receptor beta chain described here comes from a study of blood T cell repertoires in COVID-19. In the study overall: Italy, Spain and the United States were the sources of the convalescent and acute COVID-19 samples. PBMCs, B-cell-depleted T cells, or T cells were the source of the cDNA or gDNA that made up the material.

Original analysis: From reference gene primer amplification, estimates of nucleated cell counts were derived. Sequencing used immunoSEQ multiplex PCR; TCRdb keeps in-frame clones, though not all of them. From that table come the V and J calls and clone size; the DNA was used to work out D and trimming. The data contain roughly 56,000 clones, 89% of them seen just once; the ten biggest clones take up roughly 20%. Input material: peripheral blood. The TCR was taken from a human donor in a cohort sampled during active COVID-19.

The CDR3, as DNA: TGTGCCTGGAACTTTGAGATGAACACTGAAGCTTTCTTT. The encoded protein is CAWNFEMNTEAFF. The gene calls are TRBV30 and TRBJ1-1, with no clear D. There are 13 residues in the CDR3. Trimming pared 4 bases from V and 0 bases from J, leaving 9 bases between. Germline CDR1 reads GTSNPN; CDR2 reads SVGIG (reference sequence).